One sample yielded the 19 T cell receptor beta chains listed below, sequenced in a study of blood T cell repertoires in COVID-19. Repertoires were generated with immunoSEQ multiplex PCR, while TCRdb's copy carries only in-frame clones and drops some. The profile shows about 260,000 clones, about 91% of them singletons. The specimen was peripheral blood. These receptors originate from a person in their late teens or twenties with COVID-19, enrolled during active disease.

V gene TRBV7-8 combines with J gene TRBJ2-1; 9 bases agree with TRBD2. V lost 2 bases, J lost 9 bases, and 5 bases stayed unmatched. The CDR3 runs 14 residues. Per germline, CDR1 SGHVS and CDR2 FQNEAQ. CDR3 amino acids: CASSLPGTSREQFF. CDR3 in DNA: TGTGCCAGCAGCTTACCAGGGACTAGCCGTGAGCAGTTCTTC.

Turning to this clone: Its ends do not fully match the called genes, so a read error is possible. V gene TRBV7-7 combines with J gene TRBJ2-7; possible D gene TRBD2, 5 bases. Per germline, CDR1 SSHAT and CDR2 FNYEAQ (reference sequence). This CDR3 is 13 amino acids long. The CDR3 is CASSLGSGDEQYF. CDR3 nucleotides: TGTGCTAGCAGCTTAGGGTCCGGGGACGAGCAGTACTTC.

This clone has a handful of counts. The chain carries TRBV18 and TRBJ2-7; a possible D gene is TRBD1 (6 bases). CDR3 length: 15 amino acids. In germline, CDR1 is KGHSH, CDR2 LQKENI. Deletions cut 6 bases from V and 1 base from J, with 16 bases between. CDR3 sequence: CASSPRQVSSYEQYF. Written as DNA, the CDR3 is TGTGCCAGCTCCCCTCGACAGGTCTCTTCCTACGAGCAGTACTTC.

The chain is built from TRBV5-1 and TRBJ2-7; a weak D match, TRBD1 (6 bases). The germline CDR1 and CDR2 sequences are SGHRS and YFSETQ. This CDR3 spans 15 amino acids. The V gene lost 4 bases and the J gene lost 2 bases, with 16 bases spanning the gap. The CDR3 region has the DNA TGCGCCAGCAGCCCGGAACAGGGAAACCCCTACGAGCAGTACTTC. Amino acid sequence: CASSPEQGNPYEQYF.

The chain is built from TRBV4-2 and TRBJ2-7; 9 nucleotides align to TRBD2. This CDR3 is 15 amino acids long. The germline CDR1 and CDR2 sequences are LGHNA and YNFKEQ. With 1 base clipped from V and 2 bases from J, the junction kept 3 bases outside the gene matches. The CDR3 sequence is CASSQGLAETYEQYF. DNA of the CDR3: TGTGCCAGCAGCCAAGGACTAGCGGAAACCTACGAGCAGTACTTC.

The chain links TRBV6-5 to TRBJ2-1; 8 nucleotides align to TRBD1. The CDR3 consists of 15 residues. Germline lookup yields CDR1 MNHEY and CDR2 SVGAGI. V trimming: 5 bases; J trimming: 1 base; junction bases outside the gene matches: 4. The chain's CDR3 is CASSPTGGSYNEQFF. The CDR3 DNA follows: TGTGCCAGCAGTCCTACAGGGGGTTCCTACAATGAGCAGTTCTTC.

The rearrangement links TRBV6-1 to TRBJ1-2; no clear D. This CDR3 is 11 amino acids long. Germline lookup yields CDR1 MNHNS and CDR2 SASEGT. V gave up 2 bases and J gave up 7 bases, with 5 bases separating them. CDR3 DNA: TGTGCCAGCAGTGAATTCGGTGGCTACACCTTC. Amino acid sequence: CASSEFGGYTF.

The CDR3 DNA follows: TGTGCCAGCAGTCCCCGGGGGGCTTGGGAGCTCCAGCATTTT. Its translation: CASSPRGAWELQHF. The chain carries TRBV27 and TRBJ1-5, with a possible D match to TRBD1 (6 bases). V was trimmed by 5 bases and J by 12 bases, leaving 20 bases between them. The CDR3 runs 14 residues. In germline, CDR1 is MNHEY, CDR2 SMNVEV (reference sequence).

There are a few counts of this clone. This rearrangement joins TRBV6-5 to TRBJ1-2; D call uncertain. Germline assignment: CDR1 MNHEY and CDR2 SVGAGI. The CDR3 totals 13 residues. Trimming removed 2 bases at V and 6 bases at J, with 10 bases between. The CDR3 protein is CASSYRADDGYTF. The CDR3 DNA reads TGTGCCAGCAGTTACAGAGCTGATGATGGCTACACCTTC.

The rearrangement uses TRBV7-8 and TRBJ1-5; TRBD1 agrees at 7 bases. The CDR3 sequence is 14 residues long. The germline V gene encodes CDR1 SGHVS and CDR2 FQNEAQ. Trimming cost V 5 bases and J 7 bases; bases outside gene matches: 8. This chain's CDR3 is CASSLAGGGQPQHF. CDR3 nucleotides: TGTGCCAGCAGCCTGGCAGGGGGTGGCCAGCCCCAGCATTTT.

The chain combines TRBV4-3 with TRBJ1-1; weak D call: TRBD1 (6 bases). V was pared by 2 bases and J by 0 bases, with 16 bases between. Germline lookup yields CDR1 LGHNA and CDR2 YSLEER. This CDR3 is 17 amino acids long. The CDR3 here is CASSQMGAMGMNTEAFF. The CDR3 DNA sequence: TGCGCCAGCAGCCAAATGGGGGCGATGGGGATGAACACTGAAGCTTTCTTT.

This sequence joins TRBV7-3 and TRBJ2-1, with 13 bases aligning to TRBD2. The germline V gene encodes CDR1 SGHTA and CDR2 FQGTGA. CDR3 length equals 16 residues. The V and J ends lost 4 bases and 10 bases, in that order; junction bases with no gene match: 10. CDR3 in DNA: TGTGCCAGCAGCTCTCCCCGGACTAGCGGGAGCGGGGAGCAGTTCTTC. It codes for CASSSPRTSGSGEQFF.

This chain uses TRBV28 with TRBJ1-6; 8 positions match TRBD1. Losses at the gene ends were 5 bases for V and 3 bases for J; bases not matched to a gene: 12. The CDR3 extends over 18 amino acids. The germline gives CDR1 MDHEN, CDR2 SYDVKM. The CDR3 here is CASSERTGTVSYNSPLHF. The CDR3 DNA is TGTGCCAGCAGTGAACGGACAGGGACAGTAAGCTATAATTCACCCCTCCACTTT. Filled out from reference TRBV28 and TRBJ1-6, the complete variable domain reads DVKVTQSSRYLVKRTGEKVFLECVQDMDHENMFWYRQDPGLGLRLIYFSYDVKMKEKGDIPEGYSVSREKKERFSLILESASTNQTSMYLCASSERTGTVSYNSPLHFGNGTRLTVT.

The genes are TRBV7-8 and TRBJ2-1; unclear D gene. The CDR3 runs to 15 residues. Per germline, CDR1 SGHVS and CDR2 FQNEAQ. Trimming removed 6 bases from V and 1 base from J, with 13 bases in between. In DNA form, the CDR3 reads TGTGCCAGCAGTGAGTTACCCCGGTCCTACAATGAGCAGTTCTTC. It specifies CASSELPRSYNEQFF. The whole variable domain, filled in from reference TRBV7-8 and TRBJ2-1, reads GAGVSQSPRYKVAKRGQDVALRCDPISGHVSLFWYQQALGQGPEFLTYFQNEAQLDKSGLPSDRFFAERPEGSVSTLKIQRTQQEDSAVYLCASSELPRSYNEQFFGPGTRLTVL.

V usage is TRBV6-4 and J usage is TRBJ1-2; 8 bases align to TRBD1. The CDR3 sequence is 14 residues long. CDR1 and CDR2 (germline): MRHNA, SNTAGT. Unmatched junction bases numbered 5, after V lost 2 bases and J lost 6 bases. In nucleotides, the CDR3 is TGTGCCAGCAGTGACCCGGACAGGGCGGATGGCTACACCTTC. The encoded protein is CASSDPDRADGYTF.

A single count supports this clone. V and J are TRBV7-2 and TRBJ1-2, with TRBD1 matching over 10 bases. Germline assignment: CDR1 SGHTA and CDR2 FQGNSA. The length of the CDR3 is 14 residues. The junction had 2 bases not matched to a gene; V was cut back by 2 bases and J by 5 bases. CDR3 in amino acids: CASSLTGQGYGYTF. CDR3 nucleotides: TGTGCCAGCAGCTTAACGGGACAGGGGTATGGCTACACCTTC. Drawing the rest from reference TRBV7-2 and TRBJ1-2, the complete variable domain is GAGVSQSPSNKVTEKGKDVELRCDPISGHTALYWYRQSLGQGLEFLIYFQGNSAPDKSGLPSDRFSAERTGGSVSTLTIQRTQQEDSAVYLCASSLTGQGYGYTFGSGTRLTVV.

In regard to this clone: The sample has other DNA sequences that encode this CDR3 too. V is TRBV14 and J is TRBJ1-2; possible D gene TRBD1, 5 bases. The CDR3 runs 13 residues. The V gene's germline CDR1 is SGHDN and CDR2 FVKESK. With 1 base removed from V and 5 bases from J, the gap between germline ends came to 8 bases. The CDR3 region has the DNA TGTGCCAGCAGCCAAGGGGGCGGTTATGGCTACACCTTC. Amino acid sequence: CASSQGGGYGYTF.

V gene TRBV27 combines with J gene TRBJ1-2; D is possibly TRBD1 (6 bases). Trimming left V 1 base short and J 6 bases short, with 15 bases between. This CDR3 spans 15 amino acids. Germline-derived CDR1 and CDR2 are MNHEY and SMNVEV (reference sequence). The DNA of the CDR3 is TGTGCCAGCAGTTTATGGCAGGGGCGTAGGGATGGCTACACCTTC. Translation: CASSLWQGRRDGYTF.

This clone was detected a few times. The CDR3 region is CASRGGAGGVYNEQFF. The CDR3 region has the DNA TGTGCCAGCAGGGGGGGAGCGGGAGGAGTTTACAATGAGCAGTTCTTC. The V gene is TRBV7-9, the J gene TRBJ2-1, with 9 bases that match TRBD2. V lost 6 bases and J lost 4; bases outside the gene matches: 10. The CDR3 extends over 16 amino acids. Germline CDR1 is SEHNR and CDR2 is FQNEAQ (reference sequence).